This paragraph covers one T cell receptor beta chain sequence. Trimming cost V 4 bases and J 5 bases; bases outside gene matches: 4. The CDR3 sequence is 15 residues long. The germline gives CDR1 SGHRS, CDR2 YFSETQ. The data stem from a study of blood T cell repertoires in COVID-19. Looking at the study overall: The samples span acute and convalescent COVID-19 from the United States, Italy and Spain. PBMCs, B-cell-depleted T cells, or T cells were the source of the cDNA or gDNA that made up the material.

Original methodology: Amplification of reference gene primers provided the estimated nucleated cell counts. Libraries were prepared by immunoSEQ multiplex PCR; TCRdb keeps only in-frame clonotypes and omits some of them. That table supplies the V and J calls and clone size; D and trimming were determined from the DNA. The sample holds about 280,000 clones; 65% to 90% are singletons and the top ten take roughly 14%. The rearrangement joins TRBV5-1 to TRBJ2-1; 12 nucleotides line up with TRBD2. This clonotype was obtained from a human donor in a cohort sampled during active COVID-19. The sample was peripheral blood. The CDR3 loop is CASSVLAGGNNEQFF. The CDR3 coding sequence is TGCGCCAGCAGCGTACTAGCGGGGGGAAACAATGAGCAGTTCTTC.